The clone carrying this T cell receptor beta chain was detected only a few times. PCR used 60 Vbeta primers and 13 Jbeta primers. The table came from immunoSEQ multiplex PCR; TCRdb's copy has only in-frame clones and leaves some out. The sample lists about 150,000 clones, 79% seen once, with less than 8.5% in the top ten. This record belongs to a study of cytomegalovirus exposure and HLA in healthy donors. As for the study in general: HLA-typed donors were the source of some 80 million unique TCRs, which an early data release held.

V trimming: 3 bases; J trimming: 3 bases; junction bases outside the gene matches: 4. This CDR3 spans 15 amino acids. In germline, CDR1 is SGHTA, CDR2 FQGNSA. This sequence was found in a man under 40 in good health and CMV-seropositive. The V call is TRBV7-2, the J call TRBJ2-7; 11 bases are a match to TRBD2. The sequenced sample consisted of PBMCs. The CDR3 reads CASSFGTSGYYEQYF. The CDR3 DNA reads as TGTGCCAGCAGCTTCGGGACTAGCGGATACTACGAGCAGTACTTC.